The rows below give T cell receptor beta chains drawn from one sample of a study of CD8+ T cells in alopecia areata. The method was immunoSEQ multiplex PCR; TCRdb's version includes in-frame clones alone and lacks a portion of them. The top ten clones hold more than 15% of a sample with 150,000 or so clones, 50% to 65% of them seen once. The sequencing here drew on CD8+ T cells sorted from blood, taken at week 4, from a patient treated with tofacitinib. These TCRs come from a human donor with alopecia areata. Each CDR3 is given with its conserved first and last residue. A D gene is named only where the DNA matches it firmly.

v_gene: TRBV30
d_gene: TRBD1
len: 15
CDR3aa: CACQPGQGSNYGYTF

v_gene: TRBV13
d_gene: NA
len: 15
CDR3aa: CASSSDRANSYEQYF

v_gene: TRBV6-6
d_gene: NA
len: 12
CDR3aa: CASRGGLEEQYF

v_gene: TRBV5-6
d_gene: NA
len: 17
CDR3aa: CASSAGSTEPHPYEQYF

v_gene: TRBV2
d_gene: TRBD2
len: 18
CDR3aa: CASSGLTSGGNLGNEQFF

v_gene: TRBV13
d_gene: NA
len: 13
CDR3aa: CASSLAGNYGYTF

v_gene: TRBV7-8
d_gene: TRBD1
len: 16
CDR3aa: CASSPLVGQGNSPLHF

v_gene: TRBV29-1
d_gene: NA
len: 14
CDR3aa: CSVEDRAGKYEQFF

v_gene: TRBV29-1
d_gene: NA
len: 12
CDR3aa: CSVDSGLDEQFF

v_gene: TRBV13
d_gene: NA
len: 14
CDR3aa: CASSYQGYEYEQYF

v_gene: TRBV27
d_gene: NA
len: 15
CDR3aa: CASSFVESSYNEQFF

v_gene: TRBV6-5
d_gene: NA
len: 13
CDR3aa: CASSYSSVNEQFF

v_gene: TRBV4-3
d_gene: NA
len: 14
CDR3aa: CASSHLEGSNEQYF

v_gene: TRBV19
d_gene: NA
len: 12
CDR3aa: CASTKGYYGYTF

v_gene: TRBV11-2
d_gene: NA
len: 15
CDR3aa: CASSLRTLMNTEAFF

v_gene: TRBV27
d_gene: NA
len: 15
CDR3aa: CASSNRDGSSYEQYF

v_gene: TRBV7-9
d_gene: TRBD2
len: 16
CDR3aa: CASSHQGGAGPVEQYF

v_gene: TRBV30
d_gene: TRBD1
len: 15
CDR3aa: CAWSVGIRGQGEAFF

v_gene: TRBV15
d_gene: TRBD1
len: 15
CDR3aa: CATSTGPGTGAGYTF

v_gene: TRBV7-9
d_gene: NA
len: 14
CDR3aa: CASSLGPKSDEQYF

v_gene: TRBV7-2
d_gene: TRBD1
len: 15
CDR3aa: CASSLGFRGDTEAFF

v_gene: TRBV29-1
d_gene: NA
len: 16
CDR3aa: CSVLGGNRVSTYEQYF

v_gene: TRBV7-9
d_gene: NA
len: 12
CDR3aa: CATRNGDQPQHF

v_gene: TRBV30
d_gene: NA
len: 13
CDR3aa: CAWSVRNLYEQYF

v_gene: TRBV7-9
d_gene: NA
len: 19
CDR3aa: CASSSLRDIEPKDDYEQYF

v_gene: TRBV5-1
d_gene: TRBD1
len: 14
CDR3aa: CASSPTGYQETQYF

v_gene: TRBV9
d_gene: NA
len: 18
CDR3aa: CASSPAVGSKVLNSPLHF

v_gene: TRBV25-1
d_gene: NA
len: 15
CDR3aa: CASSPRQDIPDTQYF

v_gene: TRBV4-2
d_gene: TRBD2
len: 16
CDR3aa: CASSQGTSGGANEQFF

v_gene: TRBV13
d_gene: TRBD1
len: 13
CDR3aa: CASSPRQGYEQYF

v_gene: TRBV30
d_gene: NA
len: 13
CDR3aa: CAWSVYSSYEQYF

v_gene: TRBV2
d_gene: NA
len: 12
CDR3aa: CARKQLTGTQYF

v_gene: TRBV15
d_gene: NA
len: 17
CDR3aa: CATSSGTFRDLQETQYF

v_gene: TRBV7-9
d_gene: TRBD1
len: 12
CDR3aa: CASSGNRGGYTF

v_gene: TRBV13
d_gene: NA
len: 13
CDR3aa: CASKRVRNYEQYF

v_gene: TRBV25-1
d_gene: NA
len: 12
CDR3aa: CASSEGGTEAFF

v_gene: TRBV4-2
d_gene: NA
len: 15
CDR3aa: CASSQAGSMNTEAFF

v_gene: TRBV5-1
d_gene: NA
len: 14
CDR3aa: CASSLDGGNQPQHF

v_gene: TRBV13
d_gene: NA
len: 12
CDR3aa: CASSLGTGELFF

v_gene: TRBV5-6
d_gene: NA
len: 15
CDR3aa: CASSPGLGNNYGYTF

v_gene: TRBV23-1
d_gene: TRBD1
len: 15
CDR3aa: CASSHRTGDSYEQYF

v_gene: TRBV7-9
d_gene: NA
len: 13
CDR3aa: CASSLYGNQPQHF

v_gene: TRBV7-9
d_gene: TRBD2
len: 16
CDR3aa: CASSPGTSGFTDTQYF

v_gene: TRBV2
d_gene: NA
len: 13
CDR3aa: CASSEHPNTEAFF